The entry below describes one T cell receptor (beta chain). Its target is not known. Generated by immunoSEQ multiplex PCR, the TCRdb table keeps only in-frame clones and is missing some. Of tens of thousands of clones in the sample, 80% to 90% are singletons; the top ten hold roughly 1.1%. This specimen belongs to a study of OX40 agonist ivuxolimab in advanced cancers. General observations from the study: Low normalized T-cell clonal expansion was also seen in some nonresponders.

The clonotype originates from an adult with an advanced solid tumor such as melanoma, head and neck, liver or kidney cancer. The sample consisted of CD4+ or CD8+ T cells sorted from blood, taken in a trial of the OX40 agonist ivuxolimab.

The CDR3 here is CASSSSAGNTIYF. Written as DNA, the CDR3 is TGTGCCAGCAGTTCCTCAGCTGGAAACACCATATATTTT. The chain is built from TRBV7-7 and TRBJ1-3; D gene uncertain. This CDR3 spans 13 amino acids. Trimming cost V 6 bases and J 2 bases, with 8 bases left between them. CDR1 SSHAT and CDR2 FNYEAQ come from the germline V gene (reference sequence).